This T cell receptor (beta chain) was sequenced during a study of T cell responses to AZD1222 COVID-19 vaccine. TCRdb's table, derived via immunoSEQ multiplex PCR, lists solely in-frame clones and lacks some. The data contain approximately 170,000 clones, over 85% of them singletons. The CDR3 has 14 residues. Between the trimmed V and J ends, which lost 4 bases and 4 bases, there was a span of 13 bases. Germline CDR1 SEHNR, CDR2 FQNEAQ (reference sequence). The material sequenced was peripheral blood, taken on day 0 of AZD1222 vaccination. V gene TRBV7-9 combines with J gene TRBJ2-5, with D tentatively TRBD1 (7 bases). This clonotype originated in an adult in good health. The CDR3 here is CASSSAGGSETQYF. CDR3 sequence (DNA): TGTGCCAGCAGCTCCGCAGGGGGGTCAGAGACCCAGTACTTC. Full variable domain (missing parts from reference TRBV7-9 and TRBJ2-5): DTGVSQNPRHKITKRGQNVTFRCDPISEHNRLYWYRQTLGQGPEFLTYFQNEAQLEKSRLLSDRFSAERPKGSFSTLEIQRTEQGDSAMYLCASSSAGGSETQYFGPGTRLLVL.